This T cell receptor (beta chain) stems from a study of CXCR3-negative and CXCR3-positive naive CD8 T cells. Study findings and constraints: For CXCR3-positive naive cells, TRB CDR3s were more hydrophobic than those of CXCR3-negative naive cells.

Notes on this clonotype: Its antigen is undetermined.

The CDR3 contains 16 residues. Germline CDR1 SEHNR, CDR2 FQNEAQ (reference sequence). The authors made the TRB cDNA libraries by 5' RACE using UMI labels. Reanalyzing the 5' RACE reads, TCRdb keeps one entry per CDR3 protein, without DNA. The sample holds 70,000 to 95,000 distinct CDR3 sequences. Material: naive CXCR3- CD8+ T cells from blood. Subset of the sample: CD45RO-CCR7+CD27+CD95- naive CD8+ T cells lacking CXCR3 (TNR3-). The chain couples TRBV7-9 to TRBJ2-2; TCRdb's assignment of TRBD1 cannot be checked, as there is no DNA. The clonotype comes from a human donor in good health. Some clones in this sample may be carry-over from other donors' samples. The CDR3 spells CASSSNRGRRTGELFF.